This T cell receptor beta chain was captured by sequencing in a study of blood T cell repertoires in COVID-19. Across the whole study: Samples of COVID-19 (acute and convalescent) were obtained from the United States, Italy and Spain. T cells, B-cell-depleted T cells, or PBMCs supplied cDNA or gDNA.

CDR1 and CDR2 (germline): ENHRY, SYGVKD. The V gene lost 2 bases and the J gene lost 7 bases, with 21 bases spanning the gap. The CDR3 runs to 17 residues. Authors' processing steps: Cell counts per sample came from amplifying reference gene primers. Clones were sequenced by immunoSEQ multiplex PCR, and TCRdb holds only the in-frame ones, with some missing. That table furnishes V, J and clone size, whereas the DNA furnished D and trimming. The sample consists of 280,000 or so clones, approximately 89% of them appearing once. The sequence was collected from a woman in her twenties or thirties who had recovered from COVID-19. The chain employs TRBV10-3 and TRBJ2-1, with D possibly being TRBD2 (5 bases). Sequencing was done on a sample of peripheral blood. CDR3 residues: CAISETHRLSRRNEQFF. The CDR3 DNA reads as TGTGCCATCAGTGAGACCCATCGCCTATCCAGGAGGAATGAGCAGTTCTTC.